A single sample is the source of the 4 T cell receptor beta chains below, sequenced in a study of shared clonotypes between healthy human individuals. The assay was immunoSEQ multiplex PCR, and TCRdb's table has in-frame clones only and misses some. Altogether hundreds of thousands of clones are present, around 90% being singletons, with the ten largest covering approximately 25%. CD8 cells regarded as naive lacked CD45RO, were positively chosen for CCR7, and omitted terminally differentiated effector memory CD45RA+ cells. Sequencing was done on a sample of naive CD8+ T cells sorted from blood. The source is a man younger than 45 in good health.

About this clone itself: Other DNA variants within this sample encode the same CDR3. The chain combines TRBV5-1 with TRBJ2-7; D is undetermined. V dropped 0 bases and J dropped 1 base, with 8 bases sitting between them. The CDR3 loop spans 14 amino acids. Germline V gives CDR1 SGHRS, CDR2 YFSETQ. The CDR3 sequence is CASSLVSGSYEQYF. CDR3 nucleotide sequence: TGCGCCAGCAGCTTGGTCAGTGGATCCTACGAGCAGTACTTC.

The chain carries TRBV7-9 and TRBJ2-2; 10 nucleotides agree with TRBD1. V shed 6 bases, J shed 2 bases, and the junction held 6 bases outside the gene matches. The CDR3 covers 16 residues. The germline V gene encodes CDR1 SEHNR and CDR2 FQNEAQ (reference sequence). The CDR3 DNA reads TGTGCCAGCAGACAACGGGACAGGGGCAACACCGGGGAGCTGTTTTTT. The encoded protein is CASRQRDRGNTGELFF.

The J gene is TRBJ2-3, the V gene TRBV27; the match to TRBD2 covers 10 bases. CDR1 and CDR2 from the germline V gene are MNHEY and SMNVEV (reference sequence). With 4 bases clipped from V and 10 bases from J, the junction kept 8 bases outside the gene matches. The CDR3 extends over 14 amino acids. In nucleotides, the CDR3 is TGTGCCAGCAGTTCCACCCTAGCGGGAGAGCCGCAGTATTTT. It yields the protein CASSSTLAGEPQYF.

CDR3 DNA: TGTGCCAGCAGTCGGTTTGCGGGAGTGGCCGATGAGCAGTTCTTC. Translated: CASSRFAGVADEQFF. The chain carries TRBV25-1 and TRBJ2-1, with 7 bases aligning to TRBD2. The J segment lost 8 bases and the V segment lost 5 bases, leaving 12 bases of the junction unmatched. Germline assignment: CDR1 MGHDK and CDR2 SYGVNS. The CDR3 spans 15 residues.